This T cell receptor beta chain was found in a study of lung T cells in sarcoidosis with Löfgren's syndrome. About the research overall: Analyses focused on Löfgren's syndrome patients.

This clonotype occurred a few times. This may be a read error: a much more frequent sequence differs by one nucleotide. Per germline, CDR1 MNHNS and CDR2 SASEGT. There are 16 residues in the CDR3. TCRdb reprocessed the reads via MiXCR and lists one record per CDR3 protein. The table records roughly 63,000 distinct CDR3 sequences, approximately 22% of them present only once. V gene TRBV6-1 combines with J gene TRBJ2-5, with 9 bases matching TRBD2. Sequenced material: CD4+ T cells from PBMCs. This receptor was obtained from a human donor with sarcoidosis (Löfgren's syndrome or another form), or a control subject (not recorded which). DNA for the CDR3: TGTGCCAGCAGCCTTCGACTAGCGGATTTCCAAGAGACCCAGCACTTC. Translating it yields CASSLRLADFQETQHF.